This is a list of T cell receptor beta chains from one sample in a study of T cells in Graves' hyperthyroidism and ophthalmopathy. TCRdb redid the calling of the multiplex PCR reads with MiXCR, one entry per CDR3 protein. Of around 340,000 distinct CDR3 sequences in the sample, about 14% were seen once. Sequencing used blood. These receptors came from a woman in her thirties with Graves' hyperthyroidism. Both conserved end residues are part of each CDR3. A D gene is named only where the DNA matches it firmly. Only some rows state a clone size, as once, few, many or a class for expanded clones.

J gene: TRBJ2-5; D gene: .; clone size: many; V gene: TRBV28; CDR3 DNA: TGTGCCAGTCTGGTACAGCTACAAGAGACCCAGTACTTC; CDR3 protein: CASLVQLQETQYF
J gene: TRBJ2-5; D gene: .; clone size: .; V gene: TRBV6-1; CDR3 DNA: TGTGCCAGCAGAGACTGGGAGACCCAGTACTTC; CDR3 protein: CASRDWETQYF
J gene: TRBJ2-1; D gene: TRBD2; clone size: few; V gene: TRBV20-1; CDR3 DNA: TGCAGTGCCCTAAGGGCTAGCGGGAGGGCGCGGGGAGGGGAGCAGTTCTTC; CDR3 protein: CSALRASGRARGGEQFF
J gene: TRBJ2-1; D gene: TRBD2; clone size: .; V gene: TRBV24-1; CDR3 DNA: TGTGCCACCAGTCCCACGCGGGGGGACGCGTACAATGAGCAGTTCTTC; CDR3 protein: CATSPTRGDAYNEQFF
J gene: TRBJ2-1; D gene: TRBD2; clone size: few; V gene: TRBV6-4; CDR3 DNA: TGTGCCAGCAGTGACTCGCGACTAGCGGGGAACAATGAGCAGTTCTTC; CDR3 protein: CASSDSRLAGNNEQFF
J gene: TRBJ1-1; D gene: TRBD1; clone size: many; V gene: TRBV6-5; CDR3 DNA: TGTGCCAGCAGTTACGCCGGGACAGGGCTGAACACTGAAGCTTTCTTT; CDR3 protein: CASSYAGTGLNTEAFF
J gene: TRBJ2-1; D gene: TRBD2; clone size: many; V gene: TRBV2; CDR3 DNA: TGTGCCAGGACGACACTAGCGGGAGAGAACAATGAGCAGTTCTTC; CDR3 protein: CARTTLAGENNEQFF
J gene: TRBJ2-1; D gene: .; clone size: many; V gene: TRBV6-2/TRBV6-3; CDR3 DNA: TGTGCCACCGCCATTAGCGGAGGCTCCTACAATGAGCAGTTCTTC; CDR3 protein: CATAISGGSYNEQFF
J gene: TRBJ2-1; D gene: TRBD2; clone size: .; V gene: TRBV19; CDR3 DNA: TGTGCCACCGAGACTAGCAACAATGAGCAGTTCTTC; CDR3 protein: CATETSNNEQFF
J gene: TRBJ2-3; D gene: TRBD1; clone size: many; V gene: TRBV28; CDR3 DNA: TGTGCCAGCAGTTCCCAAAACGACAGGGGCCACACAGATACGCAGTATTTT; CDR3 protein: CASSSQNDRGHTDTQYF
J gene: TRBJ2-6; D gene: .; clone size: many; V gene: TRBV6-1; CDR3 DNA: TGTGCCAGCAGTTATATGACCTCTGGGGCCAACGTCCTGACTTTC; CDR3 protein: CASSYMTSGANVLTF
J gene: TRBJ1-4; D gene: TRBD1; clone size: many; V gene: TRBV2; CDR3 DNA: TGTGCCAGCAGTTCGACAGGGGCTAGGGAAAAACTGTTTTTT; CDR3 protein: CASSSTGAREKLFF
J gene: TRBJ2-1; D gene: .; clone size: many; V gene: TRBV7-9; CDR3 DNA: TGTGCCAGCAGCTTAGGAGGGGACGAGCAGTTCTTC; CDR3 protein: CASSLGGDEQFF
J gene: TRBJ2-7; D gene: .; clone size: many; V gene: TRBV7-9; CDR3 DNA: TGTGCCAGCAGCCCCACGACCGAGGCGTCCTACGAGCAGTACTTC; CDR3 protein: CASSPTTEASYEQYF
J gene: TRBJ2-7; D gene: .; clone size: few; V gene: TRBV7-8; CDR3 DNA: TGTGCCAGCAGCTTACTCGGTTATCGGCAGCCCCTAAATCCCGAGCAGTACTTC; CDR3 protein: CASSLLGYRQPLNPEQYF
J gene: TRBJ2-7; D gene: .; clone size: .; V gene: TRBV3-1; CDR3 DNA: TGTGCCAGCAGCCTGAAGGGGCCCACCTACGAGCAGTACTTC; CDR3 protein: CASSLKGPTYEQYF
J gene: TRBJ1-6; D gene: .; clone size: many; V gene: TRBV27; CDR3 DNA: TGTGCCAGCAGTTCTACACCGGGACCGCCAAATTCACCCCTCCACTTT; CDR3 protein: CASSSTPGPPNSPLHF
J gene: TRBJ1-4; D gene: TRBD1; clone size: .; V gene: TRBV6-1; CDR3 DNA: TGTGCCAGCAGTGATAGGGGGCGCCGATATGAAAAACTGTTTTTT; CDR3 protein: CASSDRGRRYEKLFF
J gene: TRBJ2-1; D gene: TRBD2; clone size: few; V gene: TRBV7-8; CDR3 DNA: TGTGCCAGCAGCTCCACTAGCGGGCTCGCCTACAATGAGCAGTTCTTC; CDR3 protein: CASSSTSGLAYNEQFF
J gene: TRBJ2-3; D gene: .; clone size: many; V gene: TRBV18; CDR3 DNA: TGTGCCAGCTCACCACCCGTTACTACTACACGCACAGATACGCAGTATTTT; CDR3 protein: CASSPPVTTTRTDTQYF
J gene: TRBJ2-5; D gene: .; clone size: many; V gene: TRBV6-2/TRBV6-3; CDR3 DNA: TGTGCCAGCAGTTACTCCGGCGGGACCCAGTACTTC; CDR3 protein: CASSYSGGTQYF
J gene: TRBJ2-7; D gene: TRBD2; clone size: .; V gene: TRBV5-4; CDR3 DNA: TGTGCCAGCAGCCCCGGACTAGCGGGAGGGCCGCGAGAGCAGTACTTC; CDR3 protein: CASSPGLAGGPREQYF
J gene: TRBJ2-7; D gene: .; clone size: many; V gene: TRBV30; CDR3 DNA: TGTGCCTGGAGGACATCAGTGTCTTACGAGCAGTACTTC; CDR3 protein: CAWRTSVSYEQYF
J gene: TRBJ2-1; D gene: TRBD2; clone size: few; V gene: TRBV5-1; CDR3 DNA: TGCGCCAGCAGCTTCTCCGGGACTAACAATGAGCAGTTCTTC; CDR3 protein: CASSFSGTNNEQFF
J gene: TRBJ1-5; D gene: .; clone size: .; V gene: TRBV2; CDR3 DNA: TGTGCCAGCAGTGAAGCCTATACCCAGCCCCAGCATTTT; CDR3 protein: CASSEAYTQPQHF
J gene: TRBJ2-5; D gene: .; clone size: many; V gene: TRBV27; CDR3 DNA: TGTGCCAGCAGTGCCCACGCTGGCCTGGCGGGGACCCAGTACTTC; CDR3 protein: CASSAHAGLAGTQYF
J gene: TRBJ2-1; D gene: .; clone size: few; V gene: TRBV27; CDR3 DNA: TGTGCCAGCAGTTTATTCGGGGGACTGCAGTTCTTC; CDR3 protein: CASSLFGGLQFF
J gene: TRBJ1-5; D gene: TRBD1; clone size: many; V gene: TRBV20-1; CDR3 DNA: TGCAGTGCTCGTACCGGGACAGGGCCCAATCAGCCCCAGCATTTT; CDR3 protein: CSARTGTGPNQPQHF
J gene: TRBJ2-7; D gene: TRBD2; clone size: many; V gene: TRBV6-2/TRBV6-3; CDR3 DNA: TGTGCCAGCGAAAGAGCGGGAGATTCCTACGAGCAGTACTTC; CDR3 protein: CASERAGDSYEQYF
J gene: TRBJ1-3; D gene: .; clone size: .; V gene: TRBV9; CDR3 DNA: TGTGCCAGCAGCGTAGATACAGCAAACACCATATATTTT; CDR3 protein: CASSVDTANTIYF